This T cell receptor beta chain was observed in a study of blood T cell repertoires in COVID-19. About the study: Sample material is recorded as cDNA or gDNA derived from T cells, B-cell-depleted T cells, or PBMCs.

In the original analysis: Nucleated cell number was recorded as an estimate derived from reference gene primer amplification. Repertoires were generated with immunoSEQ multiplex PCR, while TCRdb's copy carries only in-frame clones and drops some. Clone size and V and J calls were adopted from that table, with D and trimming inferred from the DNA. Of about 350,000 clones in the sample, about 90% were seen once. The study recruited people aged roughly 18 to 100 years across roughly 23 US areas. This CDR3 is built from 19 residues. Germline assignment: CDR1 SNHLY and CDR2 FYNNEI. J gave up 1 base and V 11 bases, and 18 bases lay outside the gene matches.

The sequence was collected from a woman aged 25 to 39 who had recovered from COVID-19. Sequencing was carried out using PBMCs or T cells enriched from blood (not recorded which). The chain is built from TRBV2 and TRBJ2-1, with 12 bases that match TRBD2. CDR3 residues: CAHRSGTSGSRGSYNEQFF. In nucleotides, the CDR3 is TGTGCCCACAGGTCAGGGACTAGCGGGTCACGGGGGTCCTACAATGAGCAGTTCTTC. Together with reference TRBV2 and TRBJ2-1, the CDR3 gives the full variable domain: EPEVTQTPSHQVTQMGQEVILRCVPISNHLYFYWYRQILGQKVEFLVSFYNNEISEKSEIFDDQFSVERPDGSNFTLKIRSTKLEDSAMYFCAHRSGTSGSRGSYNEQFFGPGTRLTVL.